This TCR beta chain originates from a study of blood T cells in healthy people across ages. Whole-study results and caveats: It was the long-lived donors that had more naive CD4+ cells and higher diversity than aged donors.

It was with a sample-barcoded 5' primer and a J-beta primer mix that a second PCR of about 6 to 12 cycles was run. TCRdb reprocessed the 5' RACE reads via MiXCR and lists one record per CDR3 protein. The sample holds 550,000 to 700,000 distinct CDR3 sequences, roughly a quarter seen once. CDR1 is SGHTA and CDR2 is FQGNSA in the germline V gene. V dropped 4 bases and J dropped 1 base, with 8 bases sitting between them. The CDR3 loop spans 14 amino acids. This clonotype was seen more than once but under ten times. Antigen specificity is unknown. The sequencing sample was made of blood. The gene calls are TRBV7-2 and TRBJ1-5, with a tentative D call TRBD1 (6 bases). This sequence was found in a woman aged 70 to 79 in good health. This chain's CDR3 is CASSSDRSNQPQHF. CDR3 sequence (DNA): TGTGCCAGCAGCTCTGACAGGAGCAATCAGCCCCAGCATTTT.